Presented here are 23 T cell receptor beta chains from one specimen sequenced in a study of cytomegalovirus exposure and HLA in healthy donors. Data came from immunoSEQ multiplex PCR; TCRdb stores just in-frame clones and leaves some out. Of some 200,000 clones listed, about 79% are singletons. Input material: PBMCs. These receptors were collected from a woman aged 25 to 45 in good health and CMV-seropositive.

In its sample, this clone was seen once. V is TRBV18 and J is TRBJ1-1, with 8 positions matching TRBD1. There are 16 residues in the CDR3. Germline CDR1 is KGHSH and CDR2 is LQKENI. Trimming at V came to 3 bases and at J to 4 bases, leaving 10 bases not matched to a gene. CDR3 coding DNA: TGTGCCAGCTCACCGGACAGGGCGAATCTAGGCACTGAAGCTTTCTTT. Protein product: CASSPDRANLGTEAFF.

CDR3 amino acids: CSVLGGSSYEQYF. Here the CDR3 DNA reads TGCAGCGTTTTAGGCGGGAGCTCCTACGAGCAGTACTTC. J is TRBJ2-7 and V is TRBV29-1; 7 bases fit TRBD2. The CDR3 length is 13 residues. CDR1 is SQVTM and CDR2 is ANQGSEA in the germline V gene. With 5 bases clipped from V and 0 bases from J, the junction kept 4 bases outside the gene matches.

This chain connects TRBV28 to TRBJ2-1; 8 positions match TRBD1. The length of the CDR3 is 17 residues. V trimming: 2 bases; J trimming: 7 bases; junction bases outside the gene matches: 13. Germline CDR1 and CDR2: MDHEN and SYDVKM. The CDR3 is CASSLERSWTGRNEQFF. The CDR3 DNA follows: TGTGCCAGCAGTTTAGAAAGGTCTTGGACAGGGCGGAATGAGCAGTTCTTC.

The chain recombines TRBV4-1 with TRBJ2-7; D not resolved. The CDR3 has 12 amino acids. Germline-derived CDR1 and CDR2 are MGHRA and YSYEKL. Between the trimmed V and J ends, which lost 5 bases and 6 bases, there was a span of 11 bases. The CDR3 protein is CASSFATGEQYF. CDR3 coding DNA: TGCGCCAGCAGCTTCGCTACGGGCGAGCAGTACTTC.

The chain couples TRBV5-3 to TRBJ2-7; the match to TRBD2 covers 7 bases. TRBV5-3 is an open reading frame, and its role is uncertain. CDR3 length: 14 residues. With 3 bases clipped from V and 3 bases from J, the junction kept 6 bases outside the gene matches. CDR3 in DNA: TGTGCCAGAAGCTCGACTAGCATGCTCTACGAGCAGTACTTC. Its protein is CARSSTSMLYEQYF.

The genes are TRBV5-1 and TRBJ2-5; TRBD2 agrees at 9 bases. The CDR3 covers 14 residues. Germline V gene data show CDR1 as SGHRS and CDR2 as YFSETQ. V lost 7 bases to trimming and J lost 4 bases; unmatched junction nucleotides: 8. CDR3 DNA: TGCGCCAGCCATAGCGGGAGCCCGGGAGAGACCCAGTACTTC. Its translation is CASHSGSPGETQYF.

This sequence joins TRBV4-2 and TRBJ2-7; 9 bases line up with TRBD1. The CDR3 is 15 amino acids. Trimming removed 2 bases from V and 3 bases from J; junction bases left unmatched: 5. The V gene's germline CDR1 is LGHNA and CDR2 YNFKEQ. CDR3 region: CASSQMDRGIYEQYF. The CDR3 nucleotides read TGTGCCAGCAGCCAAATGGACAGGGGAATCTACGAGCAGTACTTC.

This chain uses TRBV25-1 with TRBJ2-7; 7 bases are a match to TRBD1. The CDR3 runs 14 residues. Germline lookup yields CDR1 MGHDK and CDR2 SYGVNS. With V trimmed by 5 bases and J by 2 bases, 6 bases remained unmatched. CDR3 bases: TGTGCCAGCAGTCAACAGGGGATCCCCTACGAGCAGTACTTC. Amino acid sequence: CASSQQGIPYEQYF.

CDR3 sequence: CASSPGGDTQYF. The CDR3 bases are TGTGCCAGCTCACCTGGAGGAGACACGCAGTATTTT. The rearrangement uses TRBV18 and TRBJ2-3; maybe TRBD2 (5 bases). Trimming cost V 3 bases and J 9 bases, with 10 bases left between them. The CDR3 is made up of 12 amino acids. Germline CDR1 KGHSH, CDR2 LQKENI.

This rearrangement joins TRBV5-1 to TRBJ1-1, with D perhaps TRBD1 (6 bases). CDR1 and CDR2 from the germline V gene are SGHRS and YFSETQ. Deletions cut 0 bases from V and 3 bases from J, with 12 bases between. CDR3 length equals 15 residues. The CDR3 DNA reads TGCGCCAGCAGCTTGGCCGGGACAAGGGACACTGAAGCTTTCTTT. The encoded protein is CASSLAGTRDTEAFF.

The rearrangement links TRBV28 to TRBJ2-7; tentative D call: TRBD1 (6 bases). The germline V gene has CDR1 MDHEN and CDR2 SYDVKM. This CDR3 has 13 amino acids. V was trimmed by 7 bases and J by 6 bases, leaving 16 bases between them. Here the CDR3 DNA reads TGTGCCAGCATGTACAGGACAGAGGGCGAGCAGTACTTC. Amino acids: CASMYRTEGEQYF.

The genes are TRBV6-5 and TRBJ1-1, with 8 bases lining up with TRBD1. This CDR3 contains 14 residues. Looked up from germline, CDR1 is MNHEY and CDR2 is SVGAGI. With V trimmed by 6 bases and J by 5 bases, 8 bases remained unmatched. The CDR3 DNA follows: TGTGCCAGCAGCTTCCTACAGGGGGAGACTGAAGCTTTCTTT. It codes for CASSFLQGETEAFF.

The chain links TRBV5-6 to TRBJ1-1; D ambiguous. Germline V gene data show CDR1 as SGHDT and CDR2 as YYEEEE. The CDR3 spans 12 residues. V lost 5 bases and J 6 bases, leaving 11 bases between the germline ends. The CDR3 sequence: CASSYTSAEAFF. The DNA of the CDR3 is TGTGCCAGCAGTTATACTAGTGCTGAAGCTTTCTTT.

This clone was recorded only once. The chain has TRBV19 and TRBJ2-1, with D perhaps TRBD2 (6 bases). CDR1 is LNHDA and CDR2 is SQIVND in the germline V gene (reference sequence). V shed 5 bases and J shed 9 bases, with 14 bases lying between them. This CDR3 comprises 13 residues. The chain's CDR3 is CASSATRDSEQFF. In nucleotides, the CDR3 is TGTGCCAGTAGTGCGACTAGAGATAGTGAGCAGTTCTTC.

The CDR3 DNA reads as TGTGCCAGCAGGAGGAGCCGCGACAGGCTGGAGACCCAGTACTTC. It translates to CASRRSRDRLETQYF. This chain uses TRBV6-6 with TRBJ2-5, with a weak D call TRBD1 (6 bases). Trimming took 6 bases from V and 5 from J, leaving 19 bases between them. The germline gives CDR1 MNHNY, CDR2 SVGAGI (reference sequence). The CDR3 sequence is 15 residues long.

This sequence joins TRBV27 and TRBJ2-7, with 14 nucleotides matching TRBD2. The CDR3 has 17 residues. Trimming removed 5 bases from V and 0 bases from J; junction bases left unmatched: 6. Germline V CDR1 and CDR2: MNHEY, SMNVEV (reference sequence). CDR3 sequence (DNA): TGTGCCAGCAGTCCCTCGGGACTAGCGGGAGTCTCCTACGAGCAGTACTTC. The encoded protein is CASSPSGLAGVSYEQYF.

This chain connects TRBV5-1 to TRBJ2-1; 7 bases are shared with TRBD1. V trimming: 4 bases; J trimming: 0 bases; junction bases outside the gene matches: 4. CDR1 is SGHRS, CDR2 YFSETQ, per germline. CDR3 length equals 15 residues. CDR3 loop: CASSPGTVSYNEQFF. The CDR3 DNA is TGCGCCAGCAGCCCGGGGACAGTCTCCTACAATGAGCAGTTCTTC.

This sequence joins TRBV5-1 and TRBJ1-2; 9 positions match TRBD1. Germline V gene lookup returns CDR1 SGHRS and CDR2 YFSETQ. Trimming removed 3 bases from V and 8 bases from J; junction bases left unmatched: 8. This CDR3 contains 14 residues. The CDR3 protein is CASSSPGQGIGYTF. CDR3 DNA: TGCGCCAGCAGCTCTCCGGGACAGGGTATAGGCTACACCTTC.

The count of this clone is one. This rearrangement joins TRBV6-1 to TRBJ1-5, with unresolved D. CDR1 is MNHNS and CDR2 is SASEGT in the germline V gene. The V and J ends lost 1 base and 0 bases respectively, with 7 bases between them. The CDR3 covers 15 residues. The CDR3 protein is CASSEDPDSNQPQHF. The CDR3 DNA is TGTGCCAGCAGTGAAGACCCAGATAGCAATCAGCCCCAGCATTTT.

The chain is built from TRBV10-1 and TRBJ1-1, with D maybe TRBD1 (5 bases). Germline CDR1 reads WNHNN; CDR2 reads SYGVQD (reference sequence). Trimming removed 4 bases at V and 5 bases at J, with 8 bases between. The CDR3 runs to 12 residues. The CDR3 coding sequence is TGCGCCAGCAGTGGTTGGACAACTGAAGCTTTCTTT. This gives the protein CASSGWTTEAFF.

This chain uses TRBV6-6 with TRBJ2-1, with 13 bases that match TRBD2. The CDR3 spans 16 residues. V was clipped by 5 bases and J by 7 bases; unmatched bases: 8. Germline V gene lookup returns CDR1 MNHNY and CDR2 SVGAGI (reference sequence). This chain's CDR3 is CASSRAGTSGINEQFF. Written as DNA, the CDR3 is TGTGCCAGCAGTCGGGCCGGGACTAGCGGGATTAATGAGCAGTTCTTC.

This chain uses TRBV6-6 with TRBJ1-5; TRBD1 agrees at 9 bases. Trimming removed 3 bases from V and 3 bases from J; junction bases left unmatched: 3. Germline CDR1 MNHNY, CDR2 SVGAGI (reference sequence). CDR3 length equals 15 residues. The CDR3 DNA reads TGTGCCAGCAGTTATCTACAGGGGGCCAATCAGCCCCAGCATTTT. It is translated as CASSYLQGANQPQHF.

The chain joins TRBV5-1 to TRBJ2-7; D gene ambiguous. The CDR3 has 13 residues. Per germline, CDR1 SGHRS and CDR2 YFSETQ. Trimming pared 2 bases from V and 0 bases from J, leaving 6 bases between. CDR3 in DNA: TGCGCCAGCAGCTTTTCGTTCTCCTACGAGCAGTACTTC. This sequence encodes CASSFSFSYEQYF.